This T cell receptor (beta chain) stems from a study of control samples from healthy donors and cancer patients. Per the germline V gene, CDR1 is SGDLS and CDR2 is YYNGEE. V lost 3 bases and J 7 bases, leaving 17 bases between the germline ends. The CDR3 totals 15 residues. Sequencing used immunoSEQ multiplex PCR; TCRdb keeps in-frame clones, though not all of them. The profile shows around 150,000 clones, around 90% of them singletons. V is TRBV9 and J is TRBJ2-1; possibly TRBD1 for D (6 bases). Material: blood. This clonotype was sampled from a man under 40 in good health. CDR3 in amino acids: CASSARTDLRNEQFF. The CDR3 nucleotides are TGTGCCAGCAGCGCACGGACAGACCTACGGAATGAGCAGTTCTTC.